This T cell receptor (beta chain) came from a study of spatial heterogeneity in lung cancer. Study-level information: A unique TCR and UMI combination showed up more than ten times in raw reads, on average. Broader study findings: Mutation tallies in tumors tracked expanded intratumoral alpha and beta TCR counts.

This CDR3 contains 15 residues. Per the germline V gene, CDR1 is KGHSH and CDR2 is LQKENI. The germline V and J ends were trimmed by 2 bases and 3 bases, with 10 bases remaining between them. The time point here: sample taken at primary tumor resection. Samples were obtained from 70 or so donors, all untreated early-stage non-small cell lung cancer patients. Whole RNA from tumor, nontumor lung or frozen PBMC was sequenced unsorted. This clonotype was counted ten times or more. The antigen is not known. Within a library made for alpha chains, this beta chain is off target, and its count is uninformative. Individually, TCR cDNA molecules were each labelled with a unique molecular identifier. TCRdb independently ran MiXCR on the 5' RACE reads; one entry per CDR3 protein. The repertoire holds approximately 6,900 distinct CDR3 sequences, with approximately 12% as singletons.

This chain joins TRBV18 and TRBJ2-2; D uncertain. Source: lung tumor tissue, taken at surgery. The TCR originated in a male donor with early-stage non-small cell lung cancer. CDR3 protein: CASSPKGRDTGELFF. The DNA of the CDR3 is TGTGCCAGCTCACCAAAGGGCAGAGACACCGGGGAGCTGTTTTTT.